This T cell receptor beta chain was sequenced for a study of cytomegalovirus exposure and HLA in healthy donors. In the case of this clone: What it recognizes is unknown.

Use of 60 Vbeta and 13 Jbeta primers characterized the PCR. Data came from immunoSEQ multiplex PCR; TCRdb stores just in-frame clones and leaves some out. The sample consists of fewer than 50,000 clones, approximately 71% of them appearing once. This CDR3 region has 13 residues. Trimming shortened V by 1 base and J by 2 bases, and 6 bases separated the two germline ends. Germline loops: CDR1 SSHAT, CDR2 FNYEAQ (reference sequence). Study-level points and caveats: When analyzed later, a missense DCLRE1C variant was found to be linked to TCR beta V- and J-gene trimming. Rates of TCR association differed by HLA locus in a later analysis, with DRB1 highest and HLA-C lowest. From TCR beta sequences, most subjects' HLA-A and HLA-B alleles were reportedly predicted accurately.

V is TRBV7-7 and J is TRBJ2-7; D is unclear. The sequencing sample was made of PBMCs. The origin of this receptor is a man aged 45-60 years in good health and CMV-seropositive. In DNA form, the CDR3 reads TGTGCCAGCAGCTTAGATCCAACCTACGAGCAGTACTTC. Its translation: CASSLDPTYEQYF.